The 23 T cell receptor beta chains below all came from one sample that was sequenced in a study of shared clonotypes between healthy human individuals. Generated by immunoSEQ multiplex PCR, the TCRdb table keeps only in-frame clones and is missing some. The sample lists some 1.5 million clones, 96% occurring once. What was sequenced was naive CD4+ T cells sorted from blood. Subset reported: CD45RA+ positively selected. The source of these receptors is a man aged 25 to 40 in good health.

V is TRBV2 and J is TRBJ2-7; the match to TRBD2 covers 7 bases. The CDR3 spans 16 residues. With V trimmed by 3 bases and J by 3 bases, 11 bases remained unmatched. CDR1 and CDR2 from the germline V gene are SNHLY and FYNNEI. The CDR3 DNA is TGTGCCAGCAGTGATCCCCGGGGAGGGCTGTTCTACGAGCAGTACTTC. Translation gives CASSDPRGGLFYEQYF.

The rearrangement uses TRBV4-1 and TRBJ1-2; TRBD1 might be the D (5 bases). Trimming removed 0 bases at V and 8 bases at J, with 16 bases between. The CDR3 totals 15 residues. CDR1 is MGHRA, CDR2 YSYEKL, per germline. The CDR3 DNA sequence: TGCGCCAGCAGCCAAGAGATAGCCAGGGATATGGGCTACACCTTC. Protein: CASSQEIARDMGYTF.

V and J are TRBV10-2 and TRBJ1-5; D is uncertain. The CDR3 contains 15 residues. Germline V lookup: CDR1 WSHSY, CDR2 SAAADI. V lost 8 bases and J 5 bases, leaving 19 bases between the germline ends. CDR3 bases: TGCGCCAGCGCCGGAGGGCCCGGCGAGTATCAGCCCCAGCATTTT. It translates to CASAGGPGEYQPQHF.

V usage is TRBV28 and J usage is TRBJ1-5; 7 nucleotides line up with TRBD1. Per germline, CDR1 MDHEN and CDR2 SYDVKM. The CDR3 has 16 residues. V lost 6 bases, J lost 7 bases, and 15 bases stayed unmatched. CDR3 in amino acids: CASRRTGDSANQPQHF. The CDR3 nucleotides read TGTGCCAGCAGAAGAACAGGGGACAGCGCAAACCAGCCCCAGCATTTT.

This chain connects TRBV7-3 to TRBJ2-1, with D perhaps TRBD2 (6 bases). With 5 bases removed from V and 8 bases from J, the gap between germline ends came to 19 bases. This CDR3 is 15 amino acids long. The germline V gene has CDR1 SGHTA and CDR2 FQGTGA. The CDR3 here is CASSLVRGSGYEQFF. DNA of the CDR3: TGTGCCAGCAGCCTTGTTCGGGGGAGCGGCTATGAGCAGTTCTTC.

CDR3 loop: CASSTGTLTGELFF. The CDR3 nucleotides read TGTGCCAGCAGTACCGGGACGCTGACCGGGGAGCTGTTTTTT. The V call is TRBV28, the J call TRBJ2-2; D is possibly TRBD1 or TRBD2 (5 bases each). Trimming took 5 bases from V and 5 from J, leaving 12 bases between them. Germline loops: CDR1 MDHEN, CDR2 SYDVKM. The CDR3 is 14 residues long.

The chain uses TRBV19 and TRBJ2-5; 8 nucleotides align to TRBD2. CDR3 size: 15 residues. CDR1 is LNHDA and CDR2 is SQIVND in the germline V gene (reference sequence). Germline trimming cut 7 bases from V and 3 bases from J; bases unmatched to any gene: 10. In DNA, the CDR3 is TGTGCCAGTAACGCCCGGGTAGCGGGAAAAGAGACCCAGTACTTC. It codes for CASNARVAGKETQYF.

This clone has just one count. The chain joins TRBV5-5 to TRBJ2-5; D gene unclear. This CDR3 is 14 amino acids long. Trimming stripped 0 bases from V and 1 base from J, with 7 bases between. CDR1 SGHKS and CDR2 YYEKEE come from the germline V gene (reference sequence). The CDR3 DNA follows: TGTGCCAGCAGCTTGGTAGGATTCCAAGAGACCCAGTACTTC. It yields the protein CASSLVGFQETQYF.

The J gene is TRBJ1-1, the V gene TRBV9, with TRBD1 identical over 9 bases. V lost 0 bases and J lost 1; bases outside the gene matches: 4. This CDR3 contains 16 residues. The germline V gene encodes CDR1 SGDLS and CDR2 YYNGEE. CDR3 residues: CASSVGTGAGNTEAFF. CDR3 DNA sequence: TGTGCCAGCAGCGTAGGGACAGGGGCAGGGAACACTGAAGCTTTCTTT.

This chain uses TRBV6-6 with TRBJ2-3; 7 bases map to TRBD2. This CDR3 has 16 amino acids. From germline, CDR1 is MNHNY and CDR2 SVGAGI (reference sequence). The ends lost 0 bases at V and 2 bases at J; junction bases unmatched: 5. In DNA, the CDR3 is TGTGCCAGCAGTTACTCGACACTAGCGTACACAGATACGCAGTATTTT. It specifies CASSYSTLAYTDTQYF.

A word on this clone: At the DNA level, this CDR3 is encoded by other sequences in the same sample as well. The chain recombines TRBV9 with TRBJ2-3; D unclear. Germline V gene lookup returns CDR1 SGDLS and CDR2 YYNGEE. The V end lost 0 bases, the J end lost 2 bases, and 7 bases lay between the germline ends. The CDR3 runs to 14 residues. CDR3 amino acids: CASSVAPLTDTQYF. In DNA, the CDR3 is TGTGCCAGCAGCGTAGCCCCGCTCACAGATACGCAGTATTTT.

Here the CDR3 reads CASSPLHLNQPQHF. CDR3 coding DNA: TGTGCCAGCTCACCCCTTCACCTTAATCAGCCCCAGCATTTT. The V call is TRBV18, the J call TRBJ1-5, with D unresolved. The CDR3 has 14 amino acids. Germline V lookup: CDR1 KGHSH, CDR2 LQKENI. The germline V and J ends were trimmed by 3 bases and 4 bases, with 10 bases remaining between them.

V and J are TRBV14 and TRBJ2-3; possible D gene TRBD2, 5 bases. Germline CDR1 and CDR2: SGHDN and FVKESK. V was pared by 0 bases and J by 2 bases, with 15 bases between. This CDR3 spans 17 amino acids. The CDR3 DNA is TGTGCCAGCAGCCAAGAAACCCCTAGCTCATACACAGATACGCAGTATTTT. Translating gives CASSQETPSSYTDTQYF.

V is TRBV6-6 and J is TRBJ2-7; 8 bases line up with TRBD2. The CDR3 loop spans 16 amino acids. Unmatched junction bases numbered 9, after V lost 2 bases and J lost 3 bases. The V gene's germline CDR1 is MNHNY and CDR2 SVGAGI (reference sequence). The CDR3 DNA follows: TGTGCCAGCAGTTACCCGGCTCTACGGGGGGGCTACGAGCAGTACTTC. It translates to CASSYPALRGGYEQYF.

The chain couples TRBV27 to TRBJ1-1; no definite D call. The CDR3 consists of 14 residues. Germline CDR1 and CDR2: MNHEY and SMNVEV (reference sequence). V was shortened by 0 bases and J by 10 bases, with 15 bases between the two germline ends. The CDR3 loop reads CASSLSYTSVGAFF. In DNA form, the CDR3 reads TGTGCCAGCAGTTTATCGTATACGTCCGTCGGAGCTTTCTTT.

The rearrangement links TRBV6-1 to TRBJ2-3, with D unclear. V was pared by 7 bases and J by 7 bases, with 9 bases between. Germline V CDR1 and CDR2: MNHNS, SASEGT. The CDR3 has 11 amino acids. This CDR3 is CASTDLYTQYF. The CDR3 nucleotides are TGTGCCAGCACCGACCTATATACGCAGTATTTT.

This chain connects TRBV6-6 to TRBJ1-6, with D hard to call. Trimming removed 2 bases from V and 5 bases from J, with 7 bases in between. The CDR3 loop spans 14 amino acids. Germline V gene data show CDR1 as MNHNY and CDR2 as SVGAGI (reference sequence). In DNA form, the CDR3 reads TGTGCCAGCAGTTACCGGAGGAATAATTCACCCCTCCACTTT. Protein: CASSYRRNNSPLHF.

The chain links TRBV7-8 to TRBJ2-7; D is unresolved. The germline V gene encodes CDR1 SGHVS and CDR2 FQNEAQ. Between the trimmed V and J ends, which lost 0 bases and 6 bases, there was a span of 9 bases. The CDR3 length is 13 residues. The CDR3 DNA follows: TGTGCCAGCAGCTTAGCGGAACGGGCCGAGCAGTACTTC. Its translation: CASSLAERAEQYF.

The CDR3 region is CATTTGVVGYGYTF. The CDR3 DNA reads TGTGCCACGACGACAGGGGTGGTTGGCTATGGCTACACCTTC. The rearrangement uses TRBV28 and TRBJ1-2; 8 bases line up with TRBD1. The junction had 11 bases not matched to a gene; V was cut back by 10 bases and J by 4 bases. Germline V CDR1 and CDR2: MDHEN, SYDVKM. CDR3 size: 14 residues.

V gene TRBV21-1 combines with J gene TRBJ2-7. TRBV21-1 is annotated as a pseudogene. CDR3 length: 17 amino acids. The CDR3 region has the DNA TGTGCCAGCAGCAAAGCAGGGACCCAAGTACCCCCCTACGAGCAGTACTTC. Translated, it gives CASSKAGTQVPPYEQYF.

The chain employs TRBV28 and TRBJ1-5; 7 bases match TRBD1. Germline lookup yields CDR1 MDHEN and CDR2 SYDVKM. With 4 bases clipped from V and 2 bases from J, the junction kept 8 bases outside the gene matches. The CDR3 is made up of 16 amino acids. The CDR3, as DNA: TGTGCCAGCAGTTCGAGACAGGGCTTCGGCAATCAGCCCCAGCATTTT. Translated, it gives CASSSRQGFGNQPQHF.

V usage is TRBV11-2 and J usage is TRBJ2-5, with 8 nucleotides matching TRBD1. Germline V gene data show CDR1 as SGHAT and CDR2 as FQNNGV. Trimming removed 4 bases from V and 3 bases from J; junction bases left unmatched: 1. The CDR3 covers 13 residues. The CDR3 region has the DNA TGTGCCAGCAGCTCGGACAGGGAAGAGACCCAGTACTTC. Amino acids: CASSSDREETQYF.

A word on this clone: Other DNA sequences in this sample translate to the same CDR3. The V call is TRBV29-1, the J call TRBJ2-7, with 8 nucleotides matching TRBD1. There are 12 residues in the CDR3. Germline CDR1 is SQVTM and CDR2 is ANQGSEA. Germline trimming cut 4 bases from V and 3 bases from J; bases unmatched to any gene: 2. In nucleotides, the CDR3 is TGCAGCGTTGTAACAGGGGGCTACGAGCAGTACTTC. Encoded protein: CSVVTGGYEQYF.